This TCR beta chain was identified in a study of CD8 T cells in Susac syndrome. Reverse transcription of 0.5 to 1 ug RNA was performed with random hexamers. Amplification of TCR beta CDR3 across 54 Vbeta and 13 Jbeta was performed with immunoSEQ multiplex PCR. TCRdb independently ran MiXCR on the immunoSEQ multiplex PCR reads; one entry per CDR3 protein. The sample carries 120,000 to 150,000 distinct CDR3 sequences, approximately 95% recorded once. It was treatment-naive patients with stable or active relapsing-remitting disease who made up the multiple sclerosis controls. Purification of the CD8+ and CD4+ T cells relied on negative isolation, and TEMRA cells underwent FACS enrichment. Sequenced: CD4+ T cells from PBMCs. This receptor was taken from a human donor with multiple sclerosis.

CDR3: CATSRGQFNQPQHF. CDR3 nucleotides: TGTGCCACCAGCCGGGGACAGTTCAATCAGCCCCAGCATTTT. The chain combines TRBV15 with TRBJ1-5; TRBD1 matches 7 bases. The ends lost 5 bases at V and 3 bases at J; junction bases unmatched: 4. This CDR3 has 14 amino acids. Germline V gene data show CDR1 as LNHNV and CDR2 as YYDKDF (reference sequence).